This T cell receptor beta chain was recorded in a study of regulatory T cells in long-lasting Graves disease (dated by TCRdb to about 2021). Turning to the overall study: Persistent Graves' disease was defined as antithyroid drug treatment for over 5 years with persistently positive TSH receptor autoantibodies. Persistent Graves' disease patients were compared with newly diagnosed Graves' disease patients by peripheral blood TCR sequencing and RNA sequencing. The study was conducted in China and was registered as a clinical trial. A total of 33 samples underwent TCR sequencing, from some 13 patients with persistent Graves' disease and some 20 patients with newly diagnosed Graves' disease. On average, persistent Graves' disease patients in the clinical cohort had been on antithyroid drugs for around 9.5 years.

The junction shows trimming of 10 bases on V and 3 bases on J, plus 12 bases between the germline ends. Including the terminal cysteine and phenylalanine, the CDR3 comprises 12 residues. The entry retains the CDR3 DNA only, 36 bases that are in frame from base 1. This specimen's time point label, interpreted: persistent/refractory GD, antithyroid drugs over 5 years with positive TRAb. RNA was extracted from PBMCs in TRIzol for both TCR sequencing and RNA sequencing. Graves' disease was diagnosed according to American Thyroid Association guidelines. The patients came from an endocrinology department in Xi'an, China. Each patient gave 8.5 to 9.5 milliliters of peripheral blood, collected in an EDTA anticoagulant tube. PBMCs were isolated by Ficoll Paque Plus density gradient separation without further T cell sorting. An Agilent 2100 Bioanalyzer and agarose gel were used to check RNA quality, and a NanoDrop 2000 was used to measure RNA concentration.

The library relied on multiplex PCR. For sequencing, an Illumina HiSeq 4000 was employed. TCR beta libraries were built with iRepertoire HTBI primers and Arm-PCR amplification of CDR3 regions. Before sequencing, the PCR products underwent gel purification. As for the original processing: Gene usage analysis of CDR3 amino acid clonotypes used the 62 TRBV and 14 to 15 TRBJ segments found across samples. COPE and FqMerger were used to merge the filtered high-quality paired reads into contigs. BLAST was used to align contigs to the IMGT TRBV, TRBD and TRBJ reference genes, and CDR3 was defined following IMGT. Any clonotype with a frequency above 0.1% was counted as a highly expanded clone. Shannon entropy was used to measure repertoire diversity, and the Gini coefficient was used to measure V-J evenness. Public clonotypes were defined as clonotypes shared by more than one individual. TCRdb reanalyzed the raw reads on its own, using fastp at Q25 for trimming and MiXCR for clone calling, and kept in-frame beta chains. When rows share a CDR3 protein, they turn into one entry using the most common DNA and genes. These V and J calls are TCRdb output, not the study's own analysis. The sample table records about 430,000 distinct CDR3 sequences; over 20% of these occur just once. Clones ranked in the top ten supply approximately 14% of the sample.

This clonotype was seen ten or more times. This clone's antigen is unknown. It has no much larger one-base neighbor in the sample; base qualities were not kept. Broad study findings and their caveats: Persistent Graves' disease patients showed lower TCR Shannon entropy and fewer highly expanded clones than newly diagnosed patients, suggesting clonal expansion. Only peripheral blood was studied, because thyroid tissue, the primary lesion, was inaccessible. The small sample size was acknowledged by the authors as a limitation that may reduce accuracy. Persistent disease showed preferential use of TRBV28, TRBJ1-2 and TRBJ2-5, whereas newly diagnosed disease favored TRBV20-1 and TRBJ2-1. A larger number of public clonotypes was shared among persistent patients (fewer than 3,000) than among newly diagnosed patients (around 970). Sequencing and analysis were restricted to the TCR beta chain.

The sequence joins TRBV12-3 or TRBV12-4 to TRBJ1-1; the D region possibly corresponds to TRBD1 (5 bases align). This receptor was obtained from a female donor with Graves disease. The source was peripheral blood mononuclear cells (PBMCs), collected when the disease was refractory, from a patient treated with antithyroid drugs. DNA sequence: TGTGCCATCGGGGGTGTCGACACTGAAGCTTTCTTT. Translated, this is CAIGGVDTEAFF.